This T cell receptor (beta chain) emerged from a study of T cells after posttransplantation cyclophosphamide. V gave up 4 bases and J gave up 3 bases; unmatched junction bases: 2. This CDR3 is built from 14 residues. Germline V gene lookup returns CDR1 SGHRS and CDR2 YFSETQ. A marrow graft followed busulfan-fludarabine conditioning, with cyclophosphamide on days +3 and +4. Method: immunoSEQ multiplex PCR; TCRdb's copy keeps in-frame clones and lacks some. The sample holds roughly 17,000 clones, 60% to 80% seen once. The study, taken as a whole, reports: Recipient CMV seropositivity and CMV reactivation strongly tracked TRB clonality. Tissue-infiltrating T cells from skin or gut overlapped little with blood T cells. Later blood repertoires were often dominated by clones from the donor CD8+ memory compartment.

As concerns this clone: Antigen specificity is unknown.

The source was CD8+ T cells sorted from PBMCs, collected 1,800 to 2,000 days after a stem cell transplant with posttransplant cyclophosphamide. The chain has TRBV5-1 and TRBJ1-3; 9 nucleotides agree with TRBD1. This receptor was obtained from a female patient between 40 and 55 years old who received an allogeneic stem cell transplant from a related donor, was CMV-positive, and had no GVHD. Some T cells may be provided by the graft donor. The CDR3 DNA follows: TGCGCCAGCAGCCTGGACAGGGGTGGAAACACCATATATTTT. The encoded protein is CASSLDRGGNTIYF. The whole variable domain, remainder taken from reference TRBV5-1 and TRBJ1-3, is KAGVTQTPRYLIKTRGQQVTLSCSPISGHRSVSWYQQTPGQGLQFLFEYFSETQRNKGNFPGRFSGRQFSNSRSEMNVSTLELGDSALYLCASSLDRGGNTIYFGEGSWLTVV.